This T cell receptor (beta chain) derives from a study of blood T cell repertoires in COVID-19. Study as a whole: Donors in the United States, Italy and Spain gave samples during acute or convalescent COVID-19. PBMCs, B-cell-depleted T cells, or T cells provided the cDNA or gDNA that made up the material.

As processed by the authors: Estimation of nucleated cell counts was performed using reference gene primer amplification. Only in-frame clones appear in the TCRdb table, and some are missing; sequencing was by immunoSEQ multiplex PCR. The D gene and trimming were derived from the DNA, and the V and J assignments and clone size from that table. The data contain around 140,000 clones, around 78% of them singletons. V lost 4 bases and J lost 3; bases outside the gene matches: 10. The CDR3 covers 16 residues. Germline loops: CDR1 KGHDR, CDR2 SFDVKD. This sequence was found in a woman aged 55-75 years with acute or convalescent COVID-19. The sequencing sample was made of peripheral blood. The chain has TRBV24-1 and TRBJ1-1; 7 nucleotides match TRBD1. This CDR3 reads CATSEGQSREYTEAFF. The CDR3 coding sequence is TGTGCCACCAGTGAGGGACAGTCCAGGGAGTACACTGAAGCTTTCTTT.